This entry lists 25 T cell receptor beta chains sequenced from one sample in a study of neurological immune-mediated disorders. MiXCR was run by TCRdb on the 5' RACE reads, yielding one entry per CDR3 protein. The data show approximately 38,000 distinct CDR3 sequences, approximately 10% seen once. The sequenced sample was CD4+ T cells from blood. These receptors all stem from a woman aged 25 to 39 with HTLV-1-associated myelopathy (HAM/TSP).

This clonotype was observed many times. V is TRBV24-1 and J is TRBJ1-1, with 7 bases that match TRBD1. There are 14 residues in the CDR3. V shed 4 bases, J shed 6 bases, and the junction held 7 bases outside the gene matches. Germline CDR1 reads KGHDR; CDR2 reads SFDVKD. The CDR3: CATSDRGSIAEAFF. CDR3 nucleotides: TGTGCCACCAGTGACAGGGGGTCGATCGCTGAAGCTTTCTTT.

This clonotype has a count of ten or more. The chain's CDR3 is CSAKAGGGGSDTQYF. As DNA, the CDR3 is TGCAGTGCCAAGGCCGGAGGGGGAGGATCAGATACGCAGTATTTT. The chain combines TRBV20-1 with TRBJ2-3; D could derive from TRBD1 or TRBD2 (6 bases each). Trimming removed 6 bases at V and 4 bases at J, with 20 bases between. Germline assignment: CDR1 DFQATT and CDR2 SNEGSKA (reference sequence). The CDR3 has 15 amino acids.

The table lists this clonotype with many counts. The chain combines TRBV5-1 with TRBJ2-2; D perhaps matches TRBD2 (5 bases). This CDR3 has 16 residues. V lost 2 bases and J 9 bases, leaving 20 bases between the germline ends. CDR1 SGHRS and CDR2 YFSETQ come from the germline V gene. CDR3 sequence: CASSFDTPSPGRELFF. The DNA for the CDR3 is TGCGCCAGCAGCTTCGACACCCCTAGCCCGGGGAGGGAGCTGTTTTTT.

Ten or more counts support this clonotype. The rearrangement joins TRBV5-1 to TRBJ2-5; D is perhaps TRBD1 (5 bases). CDR3 size: 13 residues. V dropped 4 bases and J dropped 3 bases, with 10 bases sitting between them. Germline V gene data show CDR1 as SGHRS and CDR2 as YFSETQ. CDR3 sequence reads: CASSLVTEETQYF. The CDR3 DNA sequence: TGCGCCAGCAGCCTCGTGACAGAAGAGACCCAGTACTTC.

The table lists this clonotype with many counts. The chain uses TRBV10-3 and TRBJ1-4; D gene uncertain. CDR1 and CDR2 from the germline V gene are ENHRY and SYGVKD. Trimming removed 7 bases from V and 3 bases from J, with 9 bases in between. This CDR3 region has 13 residues. The CDR3 reads CAITTAPNEKLFF. The CDR3 nucleotides are TGTGCCATCACGACGGCACCTAATGAAAAACTGTTTTTT.

This clonotype was counted at least ten times. V gene TRBV10-3 combines with J gene TRBJ2-2, with TRBD1 matching 10 bases. CDR1 ENHRY and CDR2 SYGVKD come from the germline V gene. With V trimmed by 5 bases and J by 3 bases, 3 bases remained unmatched. The CDR3 has 15 residues. CDR3 sequence reads: CAISLGQGDTGELFF. The DNA of the CDR3 is TGTGCCATCAGTCTCGGACAGGGGGACACCGGGGAGCTGTTTTTT.

This clonotype was counted ten times or more. This chain connects TRBV20-1 to TRBJ1-1; 7 nucleotides match TRBD1. The V and J ends lost 6 bases and 4 bases, in that order; junction bases with no gene match: 14. Germline lookup yields CDR1 DFQATT and CDR2 SNEGSKA (reference sequence). The CDR3 covers 15 residues. CDR3 in DNA: TGCAGTGCAAAAAGACAGGGTTCGGATTTCACTGAAGCTTTCTTT. Its protein product is CSAKRQGSDFTEAFF.

This clonotype appeared many times. The chain has TRBV7-2 and TRBJ1-1, with 10 bases matching TRBD1. The germline V gene has CDR1 SGHTA and CDR2 FQGNSA. The V gene end was trimmed by 5 bases and the J gene end by 5 bases; junction bases not matched to a gene: 5. The CDR3 consists of 14 residues. The DNA for the CDR3 is TGTGCCAGCAGCCCAGACAGGGGGCGGACTGAAGCTTTCTTT. Encoded protein: CASSPDRGRTEAFF.

This clonotype was found many times. The V and J genes are TRBV5-8 and TRBJ2-7; D ambiguous. This CDR3 comprises 12 residues. Per germline, CDR1 SGHTS and CDR2 YDEGEE. V gave up 4 bases and J gave up 0 bases, with 5 bases separating them. The CDR3 is CASSPSSYEQYF. DNA for the CDR3: TGTGCCAGCAGCCCGAGCTCCTACGAGCAGTACTTC.

Ten or more counts support this clonotype. J is TRBJ2-1 and V is TRBV5-1; D gene uncertain. Germline assignment: CDR1 SGHRS and CDR2 YFSETQ. The CDR3 runs to 13 residues. Trimming cost V 3 bases and J 7 bases, with 11 bases left between them. As DNA, the CDR3 is TGCGCCAGCAGCTCCGAACCCGGGAATGAGCAGTTCTTC. It yields the protein CASSSEPGNEQFF.

This clonotype was seen at least ten times. The chain links TRBV5-1 to TRBJ2-1; TRBD2 aligns across 7 bases. CDR1 is SGHRS, CDR2 YFSETQ, per germline. The CDR3 totals 14 residues. After removal of 7 bases from V and 4 bases from J, the junction contained 8 bases not matched to a gene. This CDR3 is CASAPGLSYNEQFF. CDR3 bases: TGCGCCAGCGCCCCGGGACTATCTTACAATGAGCAGTTCTTC.

This clonotype was counted at least ten times. The V gene is TRBV7-9, the J gene TRBJ2-7; D is undetermined. Trimming removed 1 base at V and 0 bases at J, with 10 bases between. This CDR3 contains 15 residues. Germline V gene data show CDR1 as SEHNR and CDR2 as FQNEAQ (reference sequence). CDR3 in amino acids: CASSLGRRSSYEQYF. In nucleotides, the CDR3 is TGTGCCAGCAGCTTAGGAAGACGGAGCTCCTACGAGCAGTACTTC.

Many counts were recorded for this clonotype. V and J are TRBV14 and TRBJ1-3; D gene unclear. V was shortened by 1 base and J by 4 bases, with 11 bases between the two germline ends. The CDR3 has 15 amino acids. Germline V CDR1 and CDR2: SGHDN, FVKESK. CDR3 nucleotides: TGTGCCAGCAGCCAAGGAGAAAGGGTGGGAAACACCATATATTTT. This sequence encodes CASSQGERVGNTIYF.

This clonotype was seen ten or more times. The chain combines TRBV3-1 with TRBJ2-1; 8 nucleotides agree with TRBD2. The CDR3 totals 16 residues. Germline CDR1 and CDR2: LGHDT and YNNKEL (reference sequence). V trimming: 1 base; J trimming: 2 bases; junction bases outside the gene matches: 4. The CDR3 protein is CASSQGSGATYNEQFF. CDR3 coding DNA: TGTGCCAGCAGCCAAGGTAGCGGGGCCACCTACAATGAGCAGTTCTTC.

This clonotype has a count of ten or more. The J gene is TRBJ2-1, the V gene TRBV6-5, with D tentatively TRBD1 (5 bases). Germline V CDR1 and CDR2: MNHEY, SVGAGI. There are 15 residues in the CDR3. V shed 4 bases and J shed 1 base, with 11 bases lying between them. CDR3 DNA: TGTGCCAGCAGTTTAGACAGAAAGTCCTACAATGAGCAGTTCTTC. It yields the protein CASSLDRKSYNEQFF.

The CDR3 DNA reads as TGTGCCAGCGCGGGACAGGACTATGGCTACACCTTC. Its protein product is CASAGQDYGYTF. This rearrangement joins TRBV18 to TRBJ1-2; 8 bases are shared with TRBD1. Germline V gives CDR1 KGHSH, CDR2 LQKENI. The CDR3 loop spans 12 amino acids. V dropped 8 bases and J dropped 3; count of bases not matched to a gene: 2.

Many counts were recorded for this clonotype. This chain links TRBV5-1 with TRBJ2-2; 10 nucleotides align to TRBD1. Trimming removed 4 bases from V and 6 bases from J; junction bases left unmatched: 12. Germline lookup yields CDR1 SGHRS and CDR2 YFSETQ. This CDR3 contains 17 residues. The CDR3 protein is CASSPQYGQGEAGELFF. CDR3 nucleotide sequence: TGCGCCAGCAGCCCACAATATGGACAGGGGGAAGCCGGGGAGCTGTTTTTT. Using reference TRBV5-1 and TRBJ2-2 for the parts outside the CDR3, the full variable domain is KAGVTQTPRYLIKTRGQQVTLSCSPISGHRSVSWYQQTPGQGLQFLFEYFSETQRNKGNFPGRFSGRQFSNSRSEMNVSTLELGDSALYLCASSPQYGQGEAGELFFGEGSRLTVL.

This clonotype has ten or more counts. The chain combines TRBV5-1 with TRBJ2-1; 8 bases are a match to TRBD2. Germline CDR1 reads SGHRS; CDR2 reads YFSETQ. This CDR3 comprises 15 residues. V lost 2 bases to trimming and J lost 8 bases; unmatched junction nucleotides: 9. In nucleotides, the CDR3 is TGCGCCAGCAGCTTCGAGAGGGCGGGGGGACATGAGCAGTTCTTC. Translating gives CASSFERAGGHEQFF.

This clonotype was found many times. The chain's CDR3 is CASSLDRESPLHF. Here the CDR3 DNA reads TGTGCCAGCAGCCTCGACAGGGAATCACCCCTCCACTTT. V gene TRBV7-9 combines with J gene TRBJ1-6; TRBD1 matches at 7 bases. Losses at the gene ends were 5 bases for V and 10 bases for J; bases not matched to a gene: 5. Germline-derived CDR1 and CDR2 are SEHNR and FQNEAQ (reference sequence). The length of the CDR3 is 13 residues. Looking up the rest from reference TRBV7-9 and TRBJ1-6 gives the full variable domain: DTGVSQNPRHKITKRGQNVTFRCDPISEHNRLYWYRQTLGQGPEFLTYFQNEAQLEKSRLLSDRFSAERPKGSFSTLEIQRTEQGDSAMYLCASSLDRESPLHFGNGTRLTVT.

This clonotype was counted between two and nine times. Sequence at one end of the junction differs from germline and may be a read error. The gene calls are TRBV19 and TRBJ1-6; the D is unclear. This CDR3 has 13 amino acids. Germline-derived CDR1 and CDR2 are LNHDA and SQIVND (reference sequence). The CDR3 nucleotides read TGTACCAGTAGTAAAAGCGGGAATTCACCCCTCCACTTT. Amino acid sequence: CTSSKSGNSPLHF.

This clonotype was counted at least ten times. V and J are TRBV6-2 or TRBV6-3 and TRBJ1-1; D remains ambiguous. Germline values: CDR1 MNHEY, CDR2 SVGEGT. Trimming pared 6 bases from V and 0 bases from J, leaving 20 bases between. This CDR3 is 17 amino acids long. CDR3 loop: CASRGAVLGILNTEAFF. The CDR3 DNA reads as TGTGCCAGCAGAGGAGCCGTCCTAGGAATTTTGAACACTGAAGCTTTCTTT.

This clonotype was observed many times. J is TRBJ1-2 and V is TRBV5-1; the D gene is possibly TRBD1 (6 bases). This CDR3 region has 12 residues. The germline CDR1 and CDR2 sequences are SGHRS and YFSETQ. The V end was cut by 2 bases, the J end by 8 bases, with 10 bases between. The CDR3 region is CASSLQGRGYTF. Here the CDR3 DNA reads TGCGCCAGCAGCTTACAGGGTCGAGGCTACACCTTC.

This clonotype was observed at least ten times. This chain connects TRBV10-3 to TRBJ1-2, with D perhaps matching TRBD1 (5 bases). The CDR3 runs 15 residues. Trimming took 4 bases from V and 0 from J, leaving 12 bases between them. CDR1 and CDR2 (germline): ENHRY, SYGVKD. The CDR3: CAISVQGEANYGYTF. DNA for the CDR3: TGTGCCATCAGTGTTCAGGGTGAAGCTAACTATGGCTACACCTTC.

In its sample, this clonotype was seen many times. This chain uses TRBV28 with TRBJ2-7; 9 bases are shared with TRBD2. The ends lost 6 bases at V and 5 bases at J; junction bases unmatched: 11. The length of the CDR3 is 15 residues. Germline V CDR1 and CDR2: MDHEN, SYDVKM. The chain's CDR3 is CASRPTGGGENEQYF. The CDR3 bases are TGTGCCAGCAGGCCAACTGGCGGGGGGGAAAACGAGCAGTACTTC.

The chain joins TRBV11-2 to TRBJ2-1, with D unresolved. Between the trimmed V and J ends, which lost 1 base and 4 bases, there was a span of 20 bases. Germline loops: CDR1 SGHAT, CDR2 FQNNGV. The CDR3 totals 18 residues. The CDR3 sequence is CASSLVSPPSPQYNEQFF. In nucleotides, the CDR3 is TGTGCCAGCAGCTTAGTATCCCCCCCCAGCCCGCAATACAATGAGCAGTTCTTC.